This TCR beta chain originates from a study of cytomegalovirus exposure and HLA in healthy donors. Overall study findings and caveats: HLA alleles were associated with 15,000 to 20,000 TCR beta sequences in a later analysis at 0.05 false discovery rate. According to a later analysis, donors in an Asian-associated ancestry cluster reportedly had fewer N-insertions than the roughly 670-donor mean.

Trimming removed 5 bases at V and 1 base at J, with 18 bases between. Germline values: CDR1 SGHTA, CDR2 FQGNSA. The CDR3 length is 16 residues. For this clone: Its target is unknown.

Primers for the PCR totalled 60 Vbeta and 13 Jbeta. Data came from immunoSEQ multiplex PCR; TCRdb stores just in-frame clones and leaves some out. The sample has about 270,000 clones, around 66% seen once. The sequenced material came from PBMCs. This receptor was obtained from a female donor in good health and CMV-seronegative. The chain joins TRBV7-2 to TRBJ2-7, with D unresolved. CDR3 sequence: CASSQPFLGSSYEQYF. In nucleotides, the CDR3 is TGTGCCAGCAGCCAACCCTTCCTCGGGTCGTCCTACGAGCAGTACTTC.